The rows below give T cell receptor beta chains drawn from one sample of a study of T cell changes during pregnancy in multiple sclerosis. Clones were sequenced by immunoSEQ multiplex PCR, and TCRdb holds only the in-frame ones, with some missing. The data show approximately 50,000 clones, around 90% seen once. Sequencing used CD8+ T cells from peripheral blood mononuclear cells, obtained after pregnancy. Receptors originate from a female donor with multiple sclerosis, enrolled in a pregnancy study. Each CDR3 is given with its conserved first and last residue. Fields, in order: J gene, V gene, D gene, clone size, CDR3 protein, CDR3 DNA. A D gene is named only where the DNA matches it firmly. Clone size is given for some rows only: seen once, a few or many times, or a class if the clone is expanded.

j_gene: TRBJ1-4; v_gene: TRBV5-6; d_gene: TRBD1; abundance: once; CDR3aa: CASSPGQGIEKLFF; CDR3nt: TGTGCCAGCAGTCCGGGACAGGGGATTGAAAAACTGTTTTTT
j_gene: TRBJ1-5; v_gene: TRBV6-4; d_gene: .; abundance: .; CDR3aa: CASSEGANQPQHF; CDR3nt: TGTGCCAGCAGTGAAGGAGCTAATCAGCCCCAGCATTTT
j_gene: TRBJ1-2; v_gene: TRBV9; d_gene: TRBD1; abundance: .; CDR3aa: CASSGNPGQGIGYGYTF; CDR3nt: TGTGCCAGCAGCGGAAACCCGGGACAGGGAATTGGGTATGGCTACACCTTC
j_gene: TRBJ2-5; v_gene: TRBV27; d_gene: .; abundance: .; CDR3aa: CASSLSAGASQETQYF; CDR3nt: TGTGCCAGCAGTTTATCGGCGGGGGCCTCCCAAGAGACCCAGTACTTC
j_gene: TRBJ2-1; v_gene: TRBV6-5; d_gene: TRBD2; abundance: .; CDR3aa: CASSSKPGLHNEQFF; CDR3nt: TGTGCCAGCAGTTCAAAGCCGGGACTACACAATGAGCAGTTCTTC
j_gene: TRBJ2-6; v_gene: TRBV4-2; d_gene: TRBD2; abundance: .; CDR3aa: CASSLRTSGGAQGANVLTF; CDR3nt: TGTGCCAGCAGCCTGCGGACTAGCGGGGGGGCCCAGGGGGCCAACGTCCTGACTTTC
j_gene: TRBJ2-3; v_gene: TRBV29-1; d_gene: .; abundance: .; CDR3aa: CSVPGHLSTDTQYF; CDR3nt: TGCAGCGTTCCGGGACACCTCAGCACAGATACGCAGTATTTT
j_gene: TRBJ2-3; v_gene: TRBV27; d_gene: .; abundance: once; CDR3aa: CASSWQSLTDTQYF; CDR3nt: TGTGCCAGCAGTTGGCAGTCGCTGACAGATACGCAGTATTTT
j_gene: TRBJ1-5; v_gene: TRBV6-4; d_gene: .; abundance: .; CDR3aa: CASSETGDNQPQHF; CDR3nt: TGTGCCAGCAGTGAAACAGGCGACAATCAGCCCCAGCATTTT
j_gene: TRBJ1-2; v_gene: TRBV13; d_gene: TRBD1; abundance: .; CDR3aa: CASRGQENYGYTF; CDR3nt: TGTGCCAGCAGGGGACAGGAGAACTATGGCTACACCTTC
j_gene: TRBJ2-3; v_gene: TRBV7-8; d_gene: .; abundance: .; CDR3aa: CASSLGAAGTDTQYF; CDR3nt: TGTGCCAGCAGCTTAGGAGCCGCGGGCACAGATACGCAGTATTTT
j_gene: TRBJ2-5; v_gene: TRBV7-6; d_gene: TRBD1; abundance: .; CDR3aa: CAIYRGGEETQYF; CDR3nt: TGTGCCATCTACAGGGGTGGGGAAGAGACCCAGTACTTC
j_gene: TRBJ1-6; v_gene: TRBV5-6; d_gene: .; abundance: medium-sized; CDR3aa: CASSLFPSSYNSPLHF; CDR3nt: TGTGCCAGCAGCTTGTTTCCGTCCTCCTATAATTCACCCCTCCACTTT
j_gene: TRBJ2-7; v_gene: TRBV4-1; d_gene: TRBD1; abundance: .; CDR3aa: CASSQADRVRNEQYF; CDR3nt: TGCGCCAGCAGCCAAGCGGACAGGGTGAGAAACGAGCAGTACTTC
j_gene: TRBJ2-7; v_gene: TRBV14; d_gene: .; abundance: .; CDR3aa: CASSHPRSGLHEQYF; CDR3nt: TGTGCCAGCAGCCACCCTCGGTCAGGACTACACGAGCAGTACTTC
j_gene: TRBJ2-3; v_gene: TRBV19; d_gene: .; abundance: .; CDR3aa: CATGQRELGTDTQYF; CDR3nt: TGTGCCACAGGACAGCGTGAGCTCGGCACAGATACGCAGTATTTT
j_gene: TRBJ2-7; v_gene: TRBV19; d_gene: .; abundance: .; CDR3aa: CASRDGGGAGYEQYF; CDR3nt: TGTGCCAGTAGAGATGGGGGGGGCGCCGGATACGAGCAGTACTTC
j_gene: TRBJ2-7; v_gene: TRBV6-5; d_gene: .; abundance: .; CDR3aa: CASSPGGEQYF; CDR3nt: TGTGCCAGCAGCCCGGGTGGGGAGCAGTACTTC
j_gene: TRBJ2-4; v_gene: TRBV6-5; d_gene: .; abundance: once; CDR3aa: CASSYEGAGAKNIQYF; CDR3nt: TGTGCCAGCAGTTACGAGGGAGCCGGGGCCAAAAACATTCAGTACTTC
j_gene: TRBJ2-3; v_gene: TRBV5-4; d_gene: TRBD2; abundance: .; CDR3aa: CASSLFPSGGAKDTQYF; CDR3nt: TGTGCCAGCAGCTTGTTTCCTAGCGGGGGGGCGAAGGATACGCAGTATTTT
j_gene: TRBJ2-1; v_gene: TRBV7-3; d_gene: .; abundance: .; CDR3aa: CASSLLGAPNEQFF; CDR3nt: TGTGCCAGCAGCTTGTTAGGGGCCCCCAATGAGCAGTTCTTC
j_gene: TRBJ2-7; v_gene: TRBV28; d_gene: .; abundance: .; CDR3aa: CASSFISGDEQYF; CDR3nt: TGTGCCAGCAGCTTTATATCGGGAGACGAGCAGTACTTC
j_gene: TRBJ2-7; v_gene: TRBV11-2; d_gene: .; abundance: once; CDR3aa: CASSSFRGSEQYF; CDR3nt: TGTGCCAGCAGCTCCTTTCGCGGCTCCGAGCAGTACTTC
j_gene: TRBJ2-2; v_gene: TRBV12-5; d_gene: .; abundance: .; CDR3aa: CASGLYSSGANTGELFF; CDR3nt: TGTGCTAGTGGTTTGTACTCCTCGGGGGCGAACACCGGGGAGCTGTTTTTT
j_gene: TRBJ2-1; v_gene: TRBV5-1; d_gene: TRBD2; abundance: .; CDR3aa: CASSLEGRGAINNEQFF; CDR3nt: TGCGCCAGCAGCTTGGAAGGGCGGGGGGCGATTAACAATGAGCAGTTCTTC
j_gene: TRBJ2-3; v_gene: TRBV5-1; d_gene: .; abundance: once; CDR3aa: CASSAELESDTQYF; CDR3nt: TGCGCCAGCAGCGCAGAGTTGGAGTCAGATACGCAGTATTTT
j_gene: TRBJ2-1; v_gene: TRBV5-1; d_gene: .; abundance: .; CDR3aa: CASSWEAGEQFF; CDR3nt: TGCGCCAGCAGCTGGGAGGCGGGTGAGCAGTTCTTC
j_gene: TRBJ2-1; v_gene: TRBV7-9; d_gene: TRBD1; abundance: once; CDR3aa: CASSPYRGEQFF; CDR3nt: TGTGCCAGCAGCCCATACAGGGGTGAGCAGTTCTTC
j_gene: TRBJ2-3; v_gene: TRBV9; d_gene: TRBD2; abundance: .; CDR3aa: CASSPGGGPGDTQYF; CDR3nt: TGTGCCAGCAGCCCGGGAGGGGGGCCGGGAGATACGCAGTATTTT
j_gene: TRBJ2-2; v_gene: TRBV25-1; d_gene: TRBD2; abundance: .; CDR3aa: CASEGVAGGPGELFF; CDR3nt: TGTGCCAGCGAGGGGGTAGCGGGGGGACCCGGGGAGCTGTTTTTT
j_gene: TRBJ1-1; v_gene: TRBV7-9; d_gene: .; abundance: .; CDR3aa: CASSPPEGEDTEAFF; CDR3nt: TGTGCCAGCAGCCCGCCGGAGGGAGAAGACACTGAAGCTTTCTTT
j_gene: TRBJ1-5; v_gene: TRBV4-1; d_gene: TRBD1; abundance: .; CDR3aa: CASSQGGTGGGQPQHF; CDR3nt: TGCGCCAGCAGCCAAGGCGGGACAGGGGGAGGCCAGCCCCAGCATTTT
j_gene: TRBJ2-7; v_gene: TRBV29-1; d_gene: TRBD1; abundance: once; CDR3aa: CSVGDRVSDEQYF; CDR3nt: TGCAGCGTTGGGGACAGGGTTAGTGACGAGCAGTACTTC
j_gene: TRBJ1-6; v_gene: TRBV6-1; d_gene: TRBD1; abundance: .; CDR3aa: CASSATLGTGKGSPLHF; CDR3nt: TGTGCCAGCAGTGCTACCCTTGGGACAGGGAAGGGTTCACCCCTCCACTTT
j_gene: TRBJ1-1; v_gene: TRBV27; d_gene: .; abundance: once; CDR3aa: CASSPGMNTEAFF; CDR3nt: TGTGCCAGCAGTCCAGGGATGAACACTGAAGCTTTCTTT
j_gene: TRBJ1-5; v_gene: TRBV19; d_gene: .; abundance: once; CDR3aa: CASNPRGSNQPQHF; CDR3nt: TGTGCCAGTAATCCTCGCGGGAGCAATCAGCCCCAGCATTTT
j_gene: TRBJ1-1; v_gene: TRBV30; d_gene: TRBD1; abundance: .; CDR3aa: CAWSGTGTTEAFF; CDR3nt: TGTGCCTGGTCCGGGACAGGGACCACTGAAGCTTTCTTT
j_gene: TRBJ2-2; v_gene: TRBV27; d_gene: TRBD1; abundance: .; CDR3aa: CASGGTGTDYSLNTGELFF; CDR3nt: TGTGCCAGCGGGGGAACCGGGACAGACTATTCCTTGAACACCGGGGAGCTGTTTTTT
j_gene: TRBJ1-2; v_gene: TRBV2; d_gene: TRBD1; abundance: .; CDR3aa: CASSAGTGDFKWNYGYTF; CDR3nt: TGTGCCAGCAGCGCCGGGACAGGGGACTTTAAGTGGAACTATGGCTACACCTTC
j_gene: TRBJ1-1; v_gene: TRBV19; d_gene: TRBD1; abundance: .; CDR3aa: CASSPQGQGARNTEAFF; CDR3nt: TGTGCCAGTAGTCCGCAAGGACAGGGGGCGCGGAACACTGAAGCTTTCTTT
j_gene: TRBJ1-5; v_gene: TRBV27; d_gene: TRBD1; abundance: .; CDR3aa: CASSPNTGDEQPQHF; CDR3nt: TGTGCCAGCAGTCCTAATACAGGGGATGAACAGCCCCAGCATTTT
j_gene: TRBJ1-1; v_gene: TRBV13; d_gene: .; abundance: .; CDR3aa: CASSLGGLGGEDTEAFF; CDR3nt: TGTGCCAGCAGCTTAGGAGGGTTGGGAGGGGAAGACACTGAAGCTTTCTTT
j_gene: TRBJ2-3; v_gene: TRBV9; d_gene: TRBD1; abundance: .; CDR3aa: CASSVAYRGLQDTQYF; CDR3nt: TGTGCCAGCAGCGTAGCATACAGGGGGCTTCAAGATACGCAGTATTTT
j_gene: TRBJ2-5; v_gene: TRBV9; d_gene: .; abundance: .; CDR3aa: CASSTELVTAKETQYF; CDR3nt: TGTGCCAGCAGCACAGAACTAGTAACGGCCAAAGAGACCCAGTACTTC
j_gene: TRBJ1-1; v_gene: TRBV21-1; d_gene: .; abundance: .; CDR3aa: CASSPPGDTEAFF; CDR3nt: TGTGCCAGCAGCCCGCCGGGGGACACTGAAGCTTTCTTT
j_gene: TRBJ2-1; v_gene: TRBV10-3; d_gene: TRBD2; abundance: .; CDR3aa: CAISGNAGGSYNEQFF; CDR3nt: TGTGCCATCAGTGGAAATGCGGGGGGGTCCTACAATGAGCAGTTCTTC
j_gene: TRBJ1-1; v_gene: TRBV5-1; d_gene: .; abundance: .; CDR3aa: CASSLPGNTEAFF; CDR3nt: TGCGCCAGCAGCTTGCCGGGGAACACTGAAGCTTTCTTT
j_gene: TRBJ1-5; v_gene: TRBV19; d_gene: TRBD1; abundance: .; CDR3aa: CASRVQGANQPQHF; CDR3nt: TGTGCCAGTAGGGTGCAGGGGGCCAATCAGCCCCAGCATTTT
j_gene: TRBJ2-3; v_gene: TRBV6-4; d_gene: .; abundance: .; CDR3aa: CASSEGGTSTDTQYF; CDR3nt: TGTGCCAGCAGTGAAGGAGGAACTAGCACAGATACGCAGTATTTT
j_gene: TRBJ1-2; v_gene: TRBV7-9; d_gene: TRBD1; abundance: .; CDR3aa: CASSLGGTADGYTF; CDR3nt: TGTGCCAGCAGCTTAGGGGGGACAGCGGATGGCTACACCTTC
j_gene: TRBJ2-7; v_gene: TRBV6-1; d_gene: .; abundance: .; CDR3aa: CASSREGGSSYEQYF; CDR3nt: TGTGCCAGCAGCCGCGAAGGGGGAAGCTCCTACGAGCAGTACTTC
j_gene: TRBJ2-7; v_gene: TRBV27; d_gene: .; abundance: once; CDR3aa: CASSLLGTTPFYEQYF; CDR3nt: TGTGCCAGCAGTTTATTGGGGACAACTCCATTCTACGAGCAGTACTTC
j_gene: TRBJ1-6; v_gene: TRBV19; d_gene: .; abundance: .; CDR3aa: CASKIGNSPLHF; CDR3nt: TGTGCCAGTAAAATCGGTAATTCACCCCTCCACTTT
j_gene: TRBJ2-5; v_gene: TRBV27; d_gene: .; abundance: .; CDR3aa: CASSLVREFGETQYF; CDR3nt: TGTGCCAGCAGTTTAGTTAGGGAGTTCGGTGAGACCCAGTACTTC
j_gene: TRBJ1-2; v_gene: TRBV15; d_gene: TRBD1; abundance: .; CDR3aa: CATSRVGGDGYTF; CDR3nt: TGTGCCACCAGCAGAGTAGGGGGCGATGGCTACACCTTC